The 17 T cell receptor beta chains below all came from one sample that was sequenced in a study of post-analysis software for immune sequencing data. Broader study findings: Elevated frequency relative to controls characterized about 5 TRBV segments in patients, TRBV5-6, TRBV5-1 and TRBV20-1 among them.

These receptors' targets are unknown. Sequencing libraries made from TCR beta cDNA carried unique molecular identifiers. TCRdb processed the PCR reads anew with MiXCR; each CDR3 protein has one entry. The sample consists of more than 450,000 distinct CDR3 sequences, around 40% of them appearing once. Sequenced sample: blood. The receptor set was obtained from a girl between 5 and 17 years old with multiple sclerosis.

V and J are TRBV7-3 and TRBJ2-7, with a possible D match to TRBD2 (8 bases). The CDR3 has 13 amino acids. V was clipped by 5 bases and J by 7 bases, with 15 bases between them. Per germline, CDR1 SGHTA and CDR2 FQGTGA. DNA of the CDR3: TGTGCCAGCAGCCCTCGGGGGGGACAGGAGCAGTACTTC. Encoded protein: CASSPRGGQEQYF.

This clonotype appeared a few times. The V and J genes are TRBV5-1 and TRBJ2-4; 8 bases map to TRBD2. The germline V gene has CDR1 SGHRS and CDR2 YFSETQ. This CDR3 is 15 amino acids long. V was clipped by 4 bases and J by 13 bases; unmatched bases: 16. This CDR3 is CASSPRGSGNGEQYF. Written as DNA, the CDR3 is TGCGCCAGCAGCCCTCGTGGTAGCGGGAATGGAGAGCAGTACTTC.

This clonotype was counted between two and nine times. The chain combines TRBV5-1 with TRBJ2-5, with 7 nucleotides matching TRBD1. V was pared by 4 bases and J by 5 bases, with 11 bases of the junction left unmatched. CDR3 length: 15 residues. CDR1 and CDR2 from the germline V gene are SGHRS and YFSETQ. CDR3 region: CASSKGQPGRETQYF. The CDR3 bases are TGCGCCAGCAGCAAGGGACAGCCAGGCCGGGAGACCCAGTACTTC.

This clonotype was counted between two and nine times. This chain joins TRBV7-8 and TRBJ2-7; possibly TRBD1 for D (5 bases). The V end lost 5 bases, the J end lost 3 bases, and 11 bases lay between the germline ends. The germline gives CDR1 SGHVS, CDR2 FQNEAQ. This CDR3 region has 13 residues. The CDR3 region is CASSPLTDYEQYF. The CDR3 region has the DNA TGTGCCAGCAGCCCACTGACAGACTACGAGCAGTACTTC.

The chain is built from TRBV4-1 and TRBJ2-2, with 8 bases lining up with TRBD1. Trimming removed 4 bases from V and 6 bases from J; junction bases left unmatched: 7. The V gene's germline CDR1 is MGHRA and CDR2 YSYEKL. The CDR3 runs 15 residues. CDR3 DNA: TGCGCCAGCAGCCGGGCTGGACAGGGATCCGGGGAGCTGTTTTTT. Its protein is CASSRAGQGSGELFF.

The V gene is TRBV11-2, the J gene TRBJ2-7; D possibly corresponds to TRBD1 (5 bases). Germline V CDR1 and CDR2: SGHAT, FQNNGV. There are 14 residues in the CDR3. V dropped 1 base and J dropped 3 bases, with 10 bases sitting between them. The CDR3 sequence: CASSLGFQGYEQYF. Written as DNA, the CDR3 is TGTGCCAGCAGCTTAGGTTTTCAGGGCTACGAGCAGTACTTC.

This chain connects TRBV6-5 to TRBJ1-2; D call uncertain. V lost 3 bases, J lost 8 bases, and 10 bases lay in between. This CDR3 spans 12 amino acids. Germline CDR1 MNHEY, CDR2 SVGAGI. CDR3 sequence reads: CASSYDQKGYTF. DNA of the CDR3: TGTGCCAGCAGTTATGACCAGAAGGGCTACACCTTC.

This clonotype showed up just once. The chain uses TRBV5-1 and TRBJ2-4; D gene unclear. V was shortened by 0 bases and J by 8 bases, with 15 bases between the two germline ends. The germline V gene encodes CDR1 SGHRS and CDR2 YFSETQ. The CDR3 sequence is 15 residues long. CDR3 sequence: CASSLEQWPKDIQYF. CDR3 coding DNA: TGCGCCAGCAGCTTGGAACAGTGGCCGAAGGACATTCAGTACTTC.

Regarding this clonotype: The germline gene is not matched at one end of the junction; a read error may be the cause. The chain employs TRBV28 and TRBJ2-7; TRBD1 agrees at 8 bases. This CDR3 comprises 16 residues. The germline gives CDR1 MDHEN, CDR2 SYDVKM. Here the CDR3 reads CASRAQGARLSSEQYF. The DNA for the CDR3 is TGTGCCAGCAGAGCCCAGGGGGCGAGGTTATCCTCCGAGCAGTACTTC.

The rearrangement uses TRBV5-1 and TRBJ1-1, with D possibly TRBD1 on 5 matching bases. CDR3 size: 14 residues. Germline CDR1 and CDR2: SGHRS and YFSETQ. Trimming took 4 bases from V and 0 from J, leaving 10 bases between them. CDR3 sequence (DNA): TGCGCCAGCAGCCGGGACGGACTGAACACTGAAGCTTTCTTT. Translating gives CASSRDGLNTEAFF.

This clonotype was counted only a few times. This sequence joins TRBV20-1 and TRBJ1-2, with 9 nucleotides matching TRBD1. This CDR3 region has 13 residues. V dropped 6 bases and J dropped 5; count of bases not matched to a gene: 7. In germline, CDR1 is DFQATT, CDR2 SNEGSKA (reference sequence). CDR3 loop: CSAFLTGGYGYTF. As DNA, the CDR3 is TGCAGTGCCTTCCTGACAGGGGGATATGGCTACACCTTC.

This chain uses TRBV5-1 with TRBJ1-4, with D unresolved. The CDR3 contains 16 residues. Germline V CDR1 and CDR2: SGHRS, YFSETQ. Trimming took off 0 bases at V and 0 bases at J, with 9 bases between the two ends. The chain's CDR3 is CASSLALIATNEKLFF. CDR3 bases: TGCGCCAGCAGCTTGGCCCTGATCGCAACTAATGAAAAACTGTTTTTT. Using reference TRBV5-1 and TRBJ1-4 for the parts outside the CDR3, the full variable domain is KAGVTQTPRYLIKTRGQQVTLSCSPISGHRSVSWYQQTPGQGLQFLFEYFSETQRNKGNFPGRFSGRQFSNSRSEMNVSTLELGDSALYLCASSLALIATNEKLFFGSGTQLSVL.

This clonotype has just one count. This sequence joins TRBV11-2 and TRBJ2-7; D is perhaps TRBD1 or TRBD2 (5 bases each). CDR3 length: 15 residues. Trimming stripped 8 bases from V and 1 base from J, with 18 bases between. In germline, CDR1 is SGHAT, CDR2 FQNNGV. The CDR3 nucleotides read TGTGCCAGCGGCCTCGGGGCCCAGATTTCCTACGAGCAGTACTTC. This encodes CASGLGAQISYEQYF.

Comment on this clonotype: Since the CDR3 does not end with the conserved phenylalanine or tryptophan, this likely comes from a read error. This chain uses TRBV13 with TRBJ2-1; TRBD2 agrees at 10 bases. This CDR3 is 17 amino acids long. CDR1 and CDR2 (germline): PRHDT, FYEKMQ (reference sequence). V was clipped by 2 bases and J by 0 bases; unmatched bases: 4. The CDR3 coding sequence is TGTGCCAGCAGCTTACTGGCTAGCGGGAGCTCCTACAATGAGCAGTTCTCC. It specifies CASSLLASGSSYNEQFS.

A few counts support this clonotype. The chain couples TRBV7-9 to TRBJ2-4; D gene uncertain. This CDR3 is 12 amino acids long. V lost 6 bases, J lost 8 bases, and 11 bases lay in between. CDR1 SEHNR and CDR2 FQNEAQ come from the germline V gene (reference sequence). DNA for the CDR3: TGTGCCAGCAGGGGAAGTGGGGACATTCAGTACTTC. The encoded protein is CASRGSGDIQYF.

The V and J genes are TRBV20-1 and TRBJ2-7; perhaps TRBD2 as D (7 bases). V lost 2 bases and J lost 7, with 21 bases in between. Germline assignment: CDR1 DFQATT and CDR2 SNEGSKA (reference sequence). The CDR3 sequence is 15 residues long. The chain's CDR3 is CSARRRGAVAYEQYF. The DNA for the CDR3 is TGCAGTGCTAGAAGACGGGGGGCCGTCGCTTATGAGCAGTACTTC.

This clonotype was counted only a few times. V and J are TRBV7-2 and TRBJ2-1; D unresolved. Germline-derived CDR1 and CDR2 are SGHTA and FQGNSA. This CDR3 is built from 17 residues. V lost 5 bases and J 1 base, leaving 18 bases between the germline ends. Here the CDR3 reads CASSPRTLEFSYNEQFF. CDR3 DNA: TGTGCCAGCAGCCCCCGAACATTAGAGTTTTCCTACAATGAGCAGTTCTTC.